This paragraph reports one T cell receptor beta chain. Its antigen is not yet known. Base qualities are not recorded, but no much larger clone differs from it by a single base. This entry belongs to a study of shared clonotypes between healthy human individuals (dated by TCRdb to about 2020). For context, the study as a whole: The cohort comprised a couple of women and three men aged 18 to 49 years. For each donor, three plates each were used for CD4 naive and CD4 memory, two plates were used for CD8 naive, and one plate was used for CD8 memory. To increase sequencing depth and limit assay-specific biases, different laboratories used diverse techniques to prepare libraries and sequence TCR repertoires. Each donor's leukapheresis produced roughly between about 0.8 and 10 billion PBMCs. To estimate repertoire size and how much clonotype sharing occurs between individuals, the study deeply sequenced the blood TCR repertoires of five healthy adults. Summary of the overall study and its limitations: About 4.5% of naive CD4, 3.5% of naive CD8, 2.3% of memory CD4, and 0.35% to 0.5% of memory CD8 clonotypes were shared across a few donors. Pairwise subsampling indicated that sequencing depth was expected to affect the degree of clonotype sharing among donors. Even with the large sequencing depth, rarefaction of the sorted-subset datasets indicated that sequencing was incomplete. Because the study included a small number of donors, the genetic and exposure-history diversity represented was limited. Estimated clonotype richness was generally larger for naive than for memory subsets. Only blood was sampled, and tissue TCR repertoires likely differ from those in blood. Compared with non-shared clonotypes, the clonotypes found in all four sorted-subset donors had higher generation probabilities.

Donors were healthy HIV-negative adults with no recently reported acute infections or vaccinations. Every donor was a Caucasian adult residing in Nashville, Tennessee, USA. Magnetic negative selection was used to enrich CD4+ T cells, after which naive cells were positively selected on CD45RA and the negative fraction became the memory subset. Blood was obtained by leukapheresis, after which PBMCs were separated by Ficoll-Histopaque density gradient centrifugation and cryopreserved in liquid nitrogen vapor phase. Analytical flow cytometry was used to check the purity and quantity of each magnetically sorted T cell population. Genomic DNA was isolated from every sorted fraction and measured by UV absorbance on a Nanodrop 2000c. Using the deep immunoSEQ assay, multiplex PCR amplified TCR CDR3 regions from genomic DNA. Extracted genomic DNA from each cell subset was spread evenly across all wells of several immunoSEQ 96-well plates, with each plate serving as a replicate. For sorted subsets, each replicate PCR was loaded with around 220 ng genomic DNA, equivalent to 32,000 or so T cell genomes. Purified libraries were quantified with a Qubit 3.0 fluorometer, sized on a Bioanalyzer 2100, and re-quantified with the KAPA Library Quantification kit. A separate single-read 150-cycle Illumina NextSeq 550 flow cell was used to sequence each immunoSEQ 96-well plate. As for the authors' bioinformatics: Because the immunoSEQ output held only junctional sequences and lacked quality scores, the filtering could not match the filtering applied to full-length reads. Sequences were annotated with PyIR, a Python wrapper for IgBLAST v1.9, and V/J genes and CDR3 were assigned using IMGT germline references. Reads were filtered out if the reads had weak V/J assignments (E-value above 1e-6), no CDR3, stop codons, out-of-frame junctions, or ambiguous translated residues. V3J clonotypes were defined as sequences sharing an identical inferred V gene, J gene, and CDR3 amino acid sequence. Percentage overlap between repertoires was computed as shared unique clonotypes divided by the size of the smaller repertoire. RTK rarefaction, the Chao1 estimator, and Recon v2.1 estimates of unobserved clonotypes were used to assess repertoire richness. OLGA was used to compute generation probabilities for all TCRbeta clonotypes that the gDNA method yielded from a few donors. TCRdb took over this immuneACCESS table, retaining in-frame rearrangements with V and J assigned. Such tables are incomplete; in checked studies, under half of the missing clones stem from an unresolved V gene, and the remainder is unexplained. D and trimming were read from the DNA, whereas the V and J calls and clone size are those reported in that table. For this sample there are millions of clones; around nine tenths appear just once. 0.13% to 0.15% of the sample rests with the top ten.

V is reduced by 8 bases and J by 7 bases, leaving a spacing of 6 bases between them. The CDR1 and CDR2 encoded by the germline V gene (reference sequence) are MNHEY and SMNVEV. The CDR3 numbers 10 residues from cysteine through phenylalanine. Left in the record is the CDR3 DNA by itself, 30 bases read in frame from the first base. This clonotype was sampled from a man aged 18 to 29 in good health. Input material: naive CD4+ T cells sorted from blood. The sample's cell subset or site, from its label and the paper: CD45RA+ positively selected. The receptor chain draws on TRBV27 and TRBJ2-1, with the D gene too uncertain to name. The DNA sequence is given as TGTGCCAGCGGAAGGAATGAGCAGTTCTTC. This encodes CASGRNEQFF.